This T cell receptor (beta chain) is from a study of long-term antiretroviral therapy in people with HIV. Study-level background: Initial samples were collected about a decade before the 2015 immediate-ART recommendation.

Worth noting for this clone: Its specificity is unknown.

With survey level as its setting, the immunoSEQ assay was v3.0. Assay used: immunoSEQ multiplex PCR; TCRdb lists only in-frame clones, some missing. The data contain more than 20,000 clones, roughly 86% of them seen just once; the ten biggest clones take up 5.7%. General study findings and limits: Clones expanded before ART dominated the repertoire at all time points.

This clonotype was sampled from a man under 40 with HIV. The sample here was unsorted PBMCs, taken 4.4 years after starting antiretroviral therapy.

The CDR3 coding sequence is TGTGCCAGCAGTGGAAGTTGGGAGCGCAATTATGAAAAACTGTTTTTT. Translation: CASSGSWERNYEKLFF. The V and J genes are TRBV6-1 and TRBJ1-4, with no clear D. Trimming left V 4 bases short and J 6 bases short, with 18 bases between. The CDR3 is 16 amino acids. Germline V gene sequence: CDR1 MNHNS, CDR2 SASEGT.